These 26 T cell receptor beta chains share one sample of origin, sequenced in a study of blood T cell repertoires in COVID-19. Sequencing was performed with immunoSEQ multiplex PCR; in TCRdb, only in-frame clones are kept and a portion is missing. Of about 210,000 clones in the sample, roughly 85% were seen once. Sequenced: peripheral blood. The origin of the receptors is a woman aged 70 to 79 with COVID-19, enrolled during active disease.

CDR3 sequence (DNA): TGTGCCAGCAGTGAGGGACTAGCGGGGGGAATAGCCAAAAACATTCAGTACTTC. As protein: CASSEGLAGGIAKNIQYF. The chain joins TRBV2 to TRBJ2-4, with 15 bases that match TRBD2. The CDR3 runs to 18 residues. The germline CDR1 and CDR2 sequences are SNHLY and FYNNEI. J lost 0 bases, V lost 3 bases, and 3 bases had no gene match.

CDR3 DNA: TGTGCCTGGAGTGTACCCACCGGGGGGGGCGGTCAGCCCCAGCATTTT. Residues: CAWSVPTGGGGQPQHF. This chain connects TRBV30 to TRBJ1-5; D might be TRBD1 (6 bases). The CDR3 length is 16 residues. Per germline, CDR1 GTSNPN and CDR2 SVGIG (reference sequence). Trimming cost V 0 bases and J 6 bases, with 18 bases left between them.

This clone appeared a single time. V is TRBV2 and J is TRBJ2-3, with D possibly being TRBD2 (5 bases). The CDR3 is made up of 14 amino acids. Germline CDR1 reads SNHLY; CDR2 reads FYNNEI. Trimming cost V 5 bases and J 1 base, with 10 bases left between them. The CDR3 DNA reads as TGTGCCAGCAGTCCGGGGTTGGGCACAGATACGCAGTATTTT. As protein: CASSPGLGTDTQYF. Full variable domain (remainder filled in from reference TRBV2 and TRBJ2-3): EPEVTQTPSHQVTQMGQEVILRCVPISNHLYFYWYRQILGQKVEFLVSFYNNEISEKSEIFDDQFSVERPDGSNFTLKIRSTKLEDSAMYFCASSPGLGTDTQYFGPGTRLTVL.

This clone was seen only a few times. This chain connects TRBV18 to TRBJ1-5; D is possibly TRBD1 (6 bases). Per germline, CDR1 KGHSH and CDR2 LQKENI. The CDR3 is 18 residues long. Trimming removed 3 bases from V and 0 bases from J, with 18 bases in between. The CDR3 loop is CASSPAIFRGGSNQPQHF. The CDR3 nucleotides are TGTGCCAGCTCACCCGCGATCTTCAGGGGCGGTAGCAATCAGCCCCAGCATTTT.

The chain carries TRBV5-8 and TRBJ2-2, with a tentative D call TRBD1 (5 bases). The V gene's germline CDR1 is SGHTS and CDR2 YDEGEE. The CDR3 contains 14 residues. V was pared by 3 bases and J by 7 bases, with 13 bases between. CDR3 bases: TGTGCCAGCAGCTCCGACGCAGGGTTCGGGGAGCTGTTTTTT. Its translation: CASSSDAGFGELFF.

This clone has a handful of counts. The chain carries TRBV2 and TRBJ1-5; the D gene is possibly TRBD1 (5 bases). The CDR3 has 13 residues. In germline, CDR1 is SNHLY, CDR2 FYNNEI. V lost 7 bases, J lost 0 bases, and 7 bases lay in between. The CDR3 DNA reads TGTGCCAGCAAAGGGGATAGCAATCAGCCCCAGCATTTT. It encodes CASKGDSNQPQHF.

This chain uses TRBV7-2 with TRBJ2-3; 9 bases match TRBD1. This CDR3 has 17 amino acids. V trimming: 1 base; J trimming: 3 bases; junction bases outside the gene matches: 8. Germline V CDR1 and CDR2: SGHTA, FQGNSA. DNA for the CDR3: TGTGCCAGCAGCTTAGGGCCCGGTGGGACAGGGACAGATACGCAGTATTTT. This sequence encodes CASSLGPGGTGTDTQYF.

A few counts support this clone. The rearrangement joins TRBV5-6 to TRBJ1-3; tentative D call: TRBD1 (6 bases). Trimming stripped 7 bases from V and 2 bases from J, with 22 bases between. From germline, CDR1 is SGHDT and CDR2 YYEEEE. This CDR3 spans 17 amino acids. The CDR3 nucleotides read TGTGCCAGCGGCCTACCTACAGGGCCCGCGGCTGGAAACACCATATATTTT. The encoded protein is CASGLPTGPAAGNTIYF.

The chain couples TRBV19 to TRBJ2-2; D perhaps matches TRBD1 (6 bases). Germline V gene lookup returns CDR1 LNHDA and CDR2 SQIVND (reference sequence). With 5 bases removed from V and 6 bases from J, the gap between germline ends came to 16 bases. The CDR3 contains 15 residues. Here the CDR3 reads CASSPRTVIPGELFF. DNA for the CDR3: TGTGCCAGTAGTCCTCGGACAGTCATACCCGGGGAGCTGTTTTTT.

This clone was observed a handful of times. The rearrangement joins TRBV6-2 or TRBV6-3 to TRBJ2-7; perhaps TRBD2 as D (6 bases). CDR3 length: 15 residues. Germline V CDR1 and CDR2: MNHEY, SVGEGT. V was trimmed by 4 bases and J by 3 bases, leaving 16 bases between them. CDR3 residues: CASSSPGGADYEQYF. The CDR3 DNA follows: TGTGCCAGCAGTTCCCCCGGGGGAGCGGACTACGAGCAGTACTTC.

A word on this clone: Its ends do not fully match the called genes, so a read error is possible. The chain carries TRBV6-1 and TRBJ1-1; no definite D call. This CDR3 comprises 15 residues. Germline V gene lookup returns CDR1 MNHNS and CDR2 SASEGT. CDR3 coding DNA: TGTGCCAGCAGGGAAGAACTTCGATTCAACACTGAAGCTTTCTTT. Translating it yields CASREELRFNTEAFF.

This clone came up a few times. This chain uses TRBV3-1 (or the pseudogene TRBV3-2) with TRBJ1-1; the D is unclear. This CDR3 contains 15 residues. CDR1 is LGHDT, CDR2 YNNKEL, per germline (reference sequence). The V end lost 3 bases, the J end lost 0 bases, and 11 bases lay between the germline ends. The CDR3 protein is CASSHPGSLNTEAFF. The CDR3 nucleotides are TGTGCCAGCAGCCACCCCGGGTCGCTGAACACTGAAGCTTTCTTT.

The genes are TRBV25-1 and TRBJ1-2, with D possibly being TRBD1 (5 bases). Trimming removed 4 bases at V and 2 bases at J, with 14 bases between. The CDR3 sequence is 15 residues long. The germline gives CDR1 MGHDK, CDR2 SYGVNS. The CDR3 sequence: CASSAPGNLNYGYTF. The DNA of the CDR3 is TGTGCCAGCAGTGCCCCAGGGAACTTAAACTATGGCTACACCTTC.

The J gene is TRBJ2-5, the V gene TRBV5-1; a weak D match, TRBD2 (5 bases). The CDR3 runs 15 residues. Trimming left V 0 bases short and J 5 bases short, with 14 bases between. The germline V gene encodes CDR1 SGHRS and CDR2 YFSETQ. The CDR3 bases are TGCGCCAGCAGCTTGGACGGGATTAATTCGGAGACCCAGTACTTC. Encoded protein: CASSLDGINSETQYF.

The chain employs TRBV5-8 and TRBJ1-1; TRBD1 is a possible D gene (5 bases). Germline V gives CDR1 SGHTS, CDR2 YDEGEE. The CDR3 has 12 residues. V was trimmed by 9 bases and J by 6 bases, leaving 15 bases between them. The CDR3, as DNA: TGTGCCAACTCGAGGGGACTCGCTGAAGCTTTCTTT. Protein sequence: CANSRGLAEAFF.

The rearrangement links TRBV9 to TRBJ2-7; 10 bases fit TRBD1. Germline V CDR1 and CDR2: SGDLS, YYNGEE. This CDR3 region has 15 residues. The junction had 3 bases not matched to a gene; V was cut back by 0 bases and J by 3 bases. The chain's CDR3 is CASSVGQGAGYEQYF. As DNA, the CDR3 is TGTGCCAGCAGCGTAGGACAGGGGGCGGGCTACGAGCAGTACTTC.

CDR3 loop: CASSYEVGAPGSAQHF. Written as DNA, the CDR3 is TGTGCCAGCAGTTACGAGGTAGGGGCCCCAGGCTCGGCCCAGCATTTT. This chain connects TRBV6-5 to TRBJ1-5; D possibly corresponds to TRBD1 (5 bases). The V gene lost 2 bases and the J gene lost 11 bases, with 22 bases spanning the gap. Germline lookup yields CDR1 MNHEY and CDR2 SVGAGI. This CDR3 is built from 16 residues.

V and J are TRBV5-4 and TRBJ1-2, with 8 positions matching TRBD1. After removal of 0 bases from V and 2 bases from J, the junction contained 12 bases not matched to a gene. The germline CDR1 and CDR2 sequences are SGHNT and YYREEE (reference sequence). This CDR3 comprises 18 residues. The CDR3 coding sequence is TGTGCCAGCAGCTTGGTGGCCCGGAGACAGGGGATAAACTATGGCTACACCTTC. Its protein product is CASSLVARRQGINYGYTF.

This clone showed up just once. The DNA of the CDR3 is TGTGCCAGCAGCCTCGGTCCCACCACAGATACGCAGTATTTT. Its protein is CASSLGPTTDTQYF. The chain uses TRBV9 and TRBJ2-3, with D hard to call. The V end lost 4 bases, the J end lost 2 bases, and 11 bases lay between the germline ends. This CDR3 spans 14 amino acids. Germline V gives CDR1 SGDLS, CDR2 YYNGEE.

Comments on this clone: Other DNA sequences from this sample encode an identical CDR3 as well. The chain recombines TRBV12-3 or TRBV12-4 with TRBJ2-7; weak D call: TRBD2 (6 bases). The CDR3 is 13 amino acids. Between the trimmed V and J ends, which lost 3 bases and 4 bases, there was a span of 10 bases. The CDR3 sequence is CASSFSGSYEQYF. The CDR3 region has the DNA TGTGCCAGCAGTTTTTCCGGGAGTTACGAGCAGTACTTC.

The CDR3 loop reads CASGQGTQNQPQHF. In DNA form, the CDR3 reads TGTGCCAGTGGACAGGGGACCCAAAATCAGCCCCAGCATTTT. The gene calls are TRBV19 and TRBJ1-5, with 9 bases aligning to TRBD1. J lost 4 bases, V lost 8 bases, and 6 bases had no gene match. Per germline, CDR1 LNHDA and CDR2 SQIVND (reference sequence). The CDR3 runs to 14 residues.

The rearrangement links TRBV7-2 to TRBJ1-5; unclear D gene. Germline V gene data show CDR1 as SGHTA and CDR2 as FQGNSA. The CDR3 runs to 14 residues. Between the trimmed V and J ends, which lost 5 bases and 3 bases, there was a span of 11 bases. This CDR3 is CASSPQTYNQPQHF. CDR3 coding DNA: TGTGCCAGCAGCCCTCAGACATACAATCAGCCCCAGCATTTT.

In this sample, this clone turned up a few times. V is TRBV29-1 and J is TRBJ1-5; 7 nucleotides match TRBD1. This CDR3 has 13 residues. The ends lost 7 bases at V and 3 bases at J; junction bases unmatched: 6. Germline V lookup: CDR1 SQVTM, CDR2 ANQGSEA. CDR3: CSAGDSYNQPQHF. CDR3 DNA: TGCAGCGCTGGGGACAGTTACAATCAGCCCCAGCATTTT.

The rearrangement links TRBV11-3 to TRBJ1-1, with a possible D match to TRBD1 (6 bases). This CDR3 comprises 16 residues. The germline CDR1 and CDR2 sequences are SGHNT and YENEEA. V lost 5 bases and J 4 bases, leaving 20 bases between the germline ends. The CDR3 sequence: CASSPRGRVRGTEAFF. The CDR3 DNA reads as TGTGCCAGCAGCCCGAGGGGGAGGGTGAGGGGCACTGAAGCTTTCTTT.

The chain uses TRBV6-5 and TRBJ2-7, with 10 bases aligning to TRBD1. There are 13 residues in the CDR3. V gave up 8 bases and J gave up 6 bases; unmatched junction bases: 7. Germline CDR1 reads MNHEY; CDR2 reads SVGAGI. CDR3 region: CASRRQGAGEQYF. CDR3 nucleotides: TGTGCCAGCCGAAGACAGGGGGCAGGCGAGCAGTACTTC.

The rearrangement links TRBV2 to TRBJ1-1, with 7 bases identical to TRBD1. CDR3 length: 14 residues. J lost 5 bases, V lost 7 bases, and 10 bases had no gene match. CDR1 and CDR2 from the germline V gene are SNHLY and FYNNEI. CDR3 in amino acids: CASIPTGIGTEAFF. The CDR3 DNA is TGTGCCAGCATCCCGACAGGGATCGGAACTGAAGCTTTCTTT.